These 3 T cell receptor beta chains were sequenced from one sample in a study of T cell repertoires in cytomegalovirus infection. These receptors have no identified antigens. One entry per CDR3 protein, called by TCRdb with MiXCR from the reads. The sample has some 320,000 distinct CDR3 sequences, almost 30% seen once; the top ten hold 15% to 20%. Sequences were derived from cultured PBMCs, sampled from culture after CMV antigen stimulation. These receptors originate from a human donor in good health (CMV status not recorded). Some clones in this sample may be carry-over from other donors' samples.

The chain joins TRBV20-1 to TRBJ2-3; TRBD2 matches 11 bases. The ends lost 5 bases at V and 6 bases at J; junction bases unmatched: 7. Germline V gene lookup returns CDR1 DFQATT and CDR2 SNEGSKA (reference sequence). This CDR3 contains 14 residues. The CDR3 is CSALLAGESDTQYF. The CDR3 DNA sequence: TGCAGTGCTTTACTAGCGGGAGAGTCGGATACGCAGTATTTT.

At least ten counts were recorded for this clonotype. The rearrangement uses TRBV7-2 and TRBJ1-5; no clear D. The CDR3 loop spans 13 amino acids. CDR1 is SGHTA, CDR2 FQGNSA, per germline. V lost 5 bases, J lost 0 bases, and 5 bases lay in between. As DNA, the CDR3 is TGTGCCAGCAGCGCCTATAGCAATCAGCCCCAGCATTTT. Residues: CASSAYSNQPQHF.

This clonotype was recorded a few times. The chain is built from TRBV6-2 or TRBV6-3 and TRBJ2-3; D is undetermined. The V gene lost 7 bases and the J gene lost 2 bases, with 10 bases spanning the gap. This CDR3 is 13 amino acids long. CDR1 is MNHEY and CDR2 is SVGEGT in the germline V gene. CDR3 protein: CASTERSTDTQYF. The CDR3 DNA reads as TGTGCCAGCACCGAGCGCTCCACAGATACGCAGTATTTT.